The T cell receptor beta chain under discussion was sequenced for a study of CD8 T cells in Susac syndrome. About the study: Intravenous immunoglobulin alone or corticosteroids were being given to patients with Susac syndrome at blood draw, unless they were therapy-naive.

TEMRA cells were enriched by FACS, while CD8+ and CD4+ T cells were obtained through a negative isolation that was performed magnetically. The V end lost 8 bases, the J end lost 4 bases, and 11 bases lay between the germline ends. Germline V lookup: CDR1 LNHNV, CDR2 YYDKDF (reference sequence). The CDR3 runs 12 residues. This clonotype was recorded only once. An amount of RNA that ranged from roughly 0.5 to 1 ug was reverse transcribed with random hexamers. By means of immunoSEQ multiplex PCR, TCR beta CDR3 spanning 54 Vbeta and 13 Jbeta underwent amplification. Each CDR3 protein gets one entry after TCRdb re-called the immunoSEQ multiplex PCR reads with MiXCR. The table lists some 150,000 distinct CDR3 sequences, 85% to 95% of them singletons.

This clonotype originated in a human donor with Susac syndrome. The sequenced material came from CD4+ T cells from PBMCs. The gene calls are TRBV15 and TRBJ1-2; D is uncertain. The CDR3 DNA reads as TGTGCCACCTATGGAGTACTCTATGGCTACACCTTC. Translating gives CATYGVLYGYTF. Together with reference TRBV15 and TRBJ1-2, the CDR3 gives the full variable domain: DAMVIQNPRYQVTQFGKPVTLSCSQTLNHNVMYWYQQKSSQAPKLLFHYYDKDFNNEADTPDNFQSRRPNTSFCFLDIRSPGLGDTAMYLCATYGVLYGYTFGSGTRLTVV.